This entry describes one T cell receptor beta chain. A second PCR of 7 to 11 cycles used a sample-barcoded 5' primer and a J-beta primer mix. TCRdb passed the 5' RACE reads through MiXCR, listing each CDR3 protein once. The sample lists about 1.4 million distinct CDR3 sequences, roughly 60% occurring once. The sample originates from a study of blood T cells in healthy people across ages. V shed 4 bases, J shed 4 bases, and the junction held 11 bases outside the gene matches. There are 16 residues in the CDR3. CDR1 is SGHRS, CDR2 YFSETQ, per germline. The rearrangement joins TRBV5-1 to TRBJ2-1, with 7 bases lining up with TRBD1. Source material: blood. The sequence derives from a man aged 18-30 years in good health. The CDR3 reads CASSRTGPGPYNEQFF. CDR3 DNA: TGCGCCAGCAGCCGGACAGGTCCGGGGCCTTACAATGAGCAGTTCTTC.